This record covers a single T cell receptor (beta chain). Its antigen is not identified. The CDR3 spans 14 residues. Trimming cost V 1 base and J 2 bases, with 8 bases left between them. Germline CDR1 SGHRS, CDR2 YFSETQ. The data originate from a study of T cell responses to AZD1222 COVID-19 vaccine. Study-level findings and limits: Spike was spanned by vaccine-associated CD4 TCRs, with dominance at 160-218 and 743-854. Repertoire samples came only from after the peak T cell response.

Libraries were prepared by immunoSEQ multiplex PCR; TCRdb keeps only in-frame clonotypes and omits some of them. The repertoire holds about 83,000 clones, with roughly 82% as singletons. This TCR was sampled from an adult in good health. The starting material was peripheral blood, obtained on day 0 of AZD1222 vaccination. This chain joins TRBV5-1 and TRBJ2-3; D is undetermined. As DNA, the CDR3 is TGCGCCAGCAGCTTGTTTCTGACCACAGATACGCAGTATTTT. Its translation: CASSLFLTTDTQYF.